This TCR beta chain was profiled in a study of technical replicates of blood from a few donors. Germline lookup yields CDR1 SGHTA and CDR2 FQGTGA. This CDR3 spans 14 amino acids. The V and J ends lost 3 bases and 0 bases respectively, with 8 bases between them. Clones were read by immunoSEQ multiplex PCR, and TCRdb kept only the in-frame ones, dropping some. The sample lists 85,000 to 100,000 clones, around 95% occurring once. Sequenced: T cells isolated from PBMCs. The clonotype was recovered from a human donor in good health. This chain connects TRBV7-3 to TRBJ1-1, with D possibly matching TRBD1 (6 bases). In nucleotides, the CDR3 is TGTGCCAGCAGCTTGGGACACGTGAACACTGAAGCTTTCTTT. It specifies CASSLGHVNTEAFF.